The T cell receptor (beta chain) under discussion was sequenced for a study of cytomegalovirus exposure and HLA in healthy donors. Overall study context: Of 398 genotyped donors, about 81% clustered with self-reported Caucasian donors. General study findings and limits: Later on, an analysis showed TCR association rates differing by HLA locus, with DRB1 the most and HLA-C the fewest. As confirmed in vitro, a few CMV-associated chains were specific for CMV antigens.

CDR1 is SGHRS, CDR2 YFSETQ, per germline. CDR3 size: 14 residues. J lost 3 bases, V lost 0 bases, and 2 bases had no gene match. The PCR made use of 60 Vbeta and 13 Jbeta primers. Original methodology: In a later analysis, of tens of millions of unique beta chains, about 12 million appeared in at least two donors. Clones were sequenced by immunoSEQ multiplex PCR, and TCRdb holds only the in-frame ones, with some missing. V, J and clone size were drawn from that table, and D and trimming were deduced from the DNA. Of more than 90,000 clones in the sample, less than 80% were seen once. This clone was detected only once. What it binds is unknown.

Specimen: PBMCs. The sequence was obtained from a boy between 10 and 17 years old in good health and CMV-seropositive. The rearrangement uses TRBV5-1 and TRBJ2-5; 7 nucleotides match TRBD2. CDR3 region: CASSLGAGEETQYF. CDR3 DNA sequence: TGCGCCAGCAGCTTGGGGGCGGGAGAAGAGACCCAGTACTTC.